Listed here are 7 T cell receptor beta chains from one sample, sequenced in a study of response to subunit inactivated influenza vaccine. TCRdb reanalysed the RT-PCR reads using MiXCR and keeps one entry per CDR3 protein. Among 280,000 or so distinct CDR3 sequences, just over 20% were seen once, and the ten largest hold roughly 10%. Material: PBMCs from blood, obtained less than 22 months after vaccination. The origin of the receptors is a man in his fifties or sixties who received an inactivated influenza vaccine.

This clonotype was detected only a few times. The J gene is TRBJ1-5, the V gene TRBV3-1; D might be TRBD1 (5 bases). V lost 1 base and J 1 base, leaving 14 bases between the germline ends. The CDR3 is made up of 17 amino acids. Per the germline V gene, CDR1 is LGHDT and CDR2 is YNNKEL (reference sequence). The CDR3 DNA reads as TGTGCCAGCAGCCAAGGGGGCAGGGAGGAGAGCAATCAGCCCCAGCATTTT. This encodes CASSQGGREESNQPQHF.

The chain carries TRBV19 and TRBJ2-1; TRBD1 might be the D (5 bases). The CDR3 is 13 residues long. V gave up 6 bases and J gave up 9 bases, with 15 bases separating them. Germline assignment: CDR1 LNHDA and CDR2 SQIVND (reference sequence). The CDR3 region is CASSPLPQGEQFF. CDR3 DNA sequence: TGTGCCAGTAGCCCCCTCCCTCAGGGTGAGCAGTTCTTC.

In its sample, this clonotype was seen a few times. The rearrangement uses TRBV5-1 and TRBJ1-1; D may be TRBD1 (5 bases). There are 15 residues in the CDR3. V shed 4 bases and J shed 1 base, with 14 bases lying between them. Germline V CDR1 and CDR2: SGHRS, YFSETQ. In nucleotides, the CDR3 is TGCGCCAGCAGCCGTAACCCGGACAAGAACACTGAAGCTTTCTTT. Translating it yields CASSRNPDKNTEAFF.

Only a few counts were recorded for this clonotype. This chain joins TRBV20-1 and TRBJ2-5; a weak D match, TRBD1 (5 bases). The CDR3 contains 14 residues. Germline CDR1 reads DFQATT; CDR2 reads SNEGSKA (reference sequence). Deletions cut 6 bases from V and 0 bases from J, with 14 bases between. The DNA of the CDR3 is TGCAGTGCAGACGTAGGGGTGAACCAAGAGACCCAGTACTTC. Translated: CSADVGVNQETQYF.

This clonotype was counted a few times. The chain has TRBV12-3 or TRBV12-4 and TRBJ1-1; D possibly corresponds to TRBD1 (6 bases). The CDR3 consists of 13 residues. V was trimmed by 7 bases and J by 5 bases, leaving 14 bases between them. CDR3 in amino acids: CASILGASTEAFF. The DNA of the CDR3 is TGTGCCAGCATCCTGGGGGCGTCAACTGAAGCTTTCTTT.

This clonotype was detected a few times. This chain connects TRBV20-1 to TRBJ2-3, with 15 bases that match TRBD2. The CDR3 covers 16 residues. CDR1 is DFQATT and CDR2 is SNEGSKA in the germline V gene (reference sequence). Unmatched junction bases numbered 1, after V lost 1 base and J lost 2 bases. CDR3 sequence (DNA): TGCAGTGCTAGAGGGACTAGCGGGAGGGCCACAGATACGCAGTATTTT. Translating it yields CSARGTSGRATDTQYF.

The chain employs TRBV29-1 and TRBJ2-1; D unresolved. This CDR3 is 12 amino acids long. Germline CDR1 is SQVTM and CDR2 is ANQGSEA. V lost 6 bases to trimming and J lost 6 bases, with 12 bases between them. The CDR3 sequence: CSVGPGLNEQFF. CDR3 nucleotide sequence: TGCAGCGTAGGACCTGGGCTCAATGAGCAGTTCTTC.